Listed here is a single T cell receptor beta chain. The cohort comprised adults aged about 18 to 90 years residing in 24 US areas. CDR1 is LGHDT and CDR2 is YNNKEL in the germline V gene (reference sequence). This CDR3 has 13 amino acids. Trimming pared 3 bases from V and 2 bases from J, leaving 7 bases between. Per the study methods: Scientists estimated how many nucleated cells there were by amplifying reference gene primers. Here immunoSEQ multiplex PCR was the method, and the copy in TCRdb shows in-frame clones only, minus some. V and J calls and clone size are given by that table; D and trimming were obtained from the DNA. The repertoire consists of more than 400,000 clones, with roughly 87% occurring once and the leading ten covering 0.6% to 0.7%. This entry comes from a study of blood T cell repertoires in COVID-19. Overall study context: Sites in the United States, Italy and Spain provided acute and convalescent COVID-19 samples. From T cells, B-cell-depleted T cells, or PBMCs came the material, which was cDNA or gDNA.

The TCR was taken from a man younger than 35 who had recovered from COVID-19. This sequence joins TRBV3-1 (or the pseudogene TRBV3-2) and TRBJ1-2, with D possibly being TRBD1 (5 bases). What was sequenced was PBMCs or T cells enriched from blood (not recorded which). DNA of the CDR3: TGTGCCAGCAGCCATGGGGGGAACTATGGCTACACCTTC. Translation: CASSHGGNYGYTF.